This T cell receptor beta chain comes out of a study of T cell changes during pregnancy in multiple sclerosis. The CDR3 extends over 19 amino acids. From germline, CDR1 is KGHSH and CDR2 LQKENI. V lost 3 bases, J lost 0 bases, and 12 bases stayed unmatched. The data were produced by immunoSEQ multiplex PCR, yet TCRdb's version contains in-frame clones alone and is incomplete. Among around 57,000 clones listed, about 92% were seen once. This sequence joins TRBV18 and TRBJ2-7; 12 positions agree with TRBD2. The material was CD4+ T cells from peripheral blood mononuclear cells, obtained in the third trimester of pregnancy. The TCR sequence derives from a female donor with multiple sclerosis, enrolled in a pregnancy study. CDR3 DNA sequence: TGTGCCAGCTCACCGTTATCCTTACTAGCGGGAGGATTCTCCTACGAGCAGTACTTC. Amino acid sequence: CASSPLSLLAGGFSYEQYF.